The entry that follows covers one T cell receptor beta chain sequence. TCR cDNA received a 3' ligated oligonucleotide that carried a UMI. Whole-blood samples were around 2.5 ml of peripheral blood from healthy adult volunteers. Cells were not sorted; total RNA input targeted about 1 to 1000 ng. The J segment lost 3 bases and the V segment lost 5 bases, leaving 13 bases of the junction unmatched. Germline CDR1 KGHDR, CDR2 SFDVKD. The CDR3 loop spans 17 amino acids. The sample originates from a study of naive and memory T cell subsets. The SP2 primer and nested alpha and beta constant region primers amplified ligated cDNA in four rounds. TCRdb re-derived calls from the 5' RACE reads in MiXCR, one entry per CDR3 protein. The table shows more than 50,000 distinct CDR3 sequences, with 8% occurring only once.

The sequence came from a female donor in good health. The chain carries TRBV24-1 and TRBJ2-3; TRBD1 agrees at 7 bases. The CDR3 region is CATSVERQGIGTDTQYF. As DNA, the CDR3 is TGTGCCACCAGTGTCGAAAGACAGGGAATAGGGACAGATACGCAGTATTTT.